This T cell receptor beta chain was captured in a study of T cells in Graves' hyperthyroidism and ophthalmopathy. The CDR3 is made up of 17 amino acids. From germline, CDR1 is SGHTA and CDR2 FQGNSA. The J segment lost 7 bases and the V segment lost 2 bases, leaving 13 bases of the junction unmatched. TCR beta CDR3 region amplification was performed from RNA transcripts. The study used the HTBI primer set for a first-round RT-PCR of the TCR CDR3. TCRdb independently ran MiXCR on the multiplex PCR reads; one entry per CDR3 protein. The data hold under 350,000 distinct CDR3 sequences, with about 21% observed a single time. Overall study results and limits: In blood, most of the thyroid clonotypes expanded above 0.001 were also present. The model predicted ophthalmopathy a median roughly six months before onset.

Absent ophthalmopathy progression within 18 months defined stable Graves' hyperthyroidism. The sample holds many counts of this clonotype. The antigen is undetermined. The receptor comes from a woman in her fifties or sixties with Graves' hyperthyroidism. What was sequenced was blood. This sequence joins TRBV7-2 and TRBJ2-1, with 8 bases fitting TRBD2. The CDR3 DNA reads TGTGCCAGCAGCTTATACGGCAGGGCGGGGGGTCGAAATGAGCAGTTCTTC. This gives the protein CASSLYGRAGGRNEQFF.